One and the same sample provided the 15 T cell receptor beta chains below, sequenced in a study of vaccination and CD4 T cells after COVID-19. No cognate antigen is known for these TCRs. Cultured CD4+ T-cell DNA underwent Oncomine TCR Beta short-read sequencing. TCRdb reanalysed the PCR reads using MiXCR and keeps one entry per CDR3 protein. The table includes about 15,000 distinct CDR3 sequences, 51% detected once. This sample's treatment: roughly 10-day PBMC culture with coronavirus spike peptide pools or control peptides (ViraFEST assay). The sequencing sample was made of CD4+ T cells from blood, cultured in vitro. The origin of the receptors is a human donor who had recovered from COVID-19.

This clonotype was counted between two and nine times. V gene TRBV27 combines with J gene TRBJ1-6; possible D gene TRBD1, 5 bases. CDR3 length: 15 amino acids. Germline V lookup: CDR1 MNHEY, CDR2 SMNVEV (reference sequence). V lost 6 bases to trimming and J lost 6 bases, with 15 bases between them. Here the CDR3 reads CASRPTGALNSPLHF. DNA of the CDR3: TGTGCCAGCAGACCAACCGGGGCCCTTAATTCACCCCTCCACTTT.

By share of the sample, this clonotype is large. DNA of the CDR3: TGTGCCAGCAGCTTCAGGGAAAGCTACGAGCAGTACTTC. Its protein is CASSFRESYEQYF. The chain joins TRBV7-8 to TRBJ2-7, with D perhaps TRBD1 (5 bases). The CDR3 has 13 residues. V was cut by 3 bases and J by 3 bases, with 9 bases left in between. CDR1 and CDR2 (germline): SGHVS, FQNEAQ.

The V call is TRBV6-4, the J call TRBJ2-7; 12 bases fit TRBD1. Germline-derived CDR1 and CDR2 are MRHNA and SNTAGT. The CDR3 has 15 amino acids. V lost 4 bases, J lost 9 bases, and 10 bases stayed unmatched. In DNA form, the CDR3 reads TGTGCCAGCAGTGCCTCCGGGACAGGGGGCTCGTGGCAGTACTTC. This sequence encodes CASSASGTGGSWQYF.

This clonotype was observed a handful of times. The CDR3 DNA sequence: TGCAGTGCTAGCGGCCGGGCGGGCAATCAGCCCCAGCATTTT. Amino acid sequence: CSASGRAGNQPQHF. The chain joins TRBV20-1 to TRBJ1-5; D remains ambiguous. This CDR3 spans 14 amino acids. CDR1 DFQATT and CDR2 SNEGSKA come from the germline V gene (reference sequence). V dropped 3 bases and J dropped 2 bases, with 11 bases sitting between them.

This clonotype was recorded a few times. The chain uses TRBV7-2 and TRBJ1-2; no definite D call. The CDR3 spans 13 residues. Trimming took off 1 base at V and 7 bases at J, with 10 bases between the two ends. Germline values: CDR1 SGHTA, CDR2 FQGNSA. The CDR3, as DNA: TGTGCCAGCAGCTTAGGAGGGTTGACTGGCTACACCTTC. As protein: CASSLGGLTGYTF.

A note on this clonotype: Germline and junction disagree at one end, which may indicate a read error. The chain uses TRBV6-1 and TRBJ1-5; unclear D gene. CDR1 is MNHNS, CDR2 SASEGT, per germline. The length of the CDR3 is 14 residues. The CDR3: CASTAAPINQLQHF. The CDR3 bases are TGTGCCAGCACCGCAGCGCCTATCAATCAGCTCCAGCATTTT.

V usage is TRBV7-9 and J usage is TRBJ2-1, with a possible D match to TRBD2 (6 bases). The V and J ends lost 7 bases and 8 bases respectively, with 18 bases between them. This CDR3 region has 14 residues. Germline V gene lookup returns CDR1 SEHNR and CDR2 FQNEAQ (reference sequence). The CDR3 DNA is TGTGCCAGCACGACGGAGGGCCGAGGCGATGAGCAGTTCTTC. Its translation is CASTTEGRGDEQFF.

This chain uses TRBV7-2 with TRBJ2-5, with D perhaps TRBD2 (6 bases). Trimming shortened V by 4 bases and J by 1 base, and 10 bases separated the two germline ends. CDR1 is SGHTA, CDR2 FQGNSA, per germline. This CDR3 spans 14 amino acids. The CDR3, as DNA: TGTGCCAGCAGCTCCAGGGACTTCCAAGAGACCCAGTACTTC. It translates to CASSSRDFQETQYF. The entire variable domain, with the rest obtained from reference TRBV7-2 and TRBJ2-5, is as follows: GAGVSQSPSNKVTEKGKDVELRCDPISGHTALYWYRQSLGQGLEFLIYFQGNSAPDKSGLPSDRFSAERTGGSVSTLTIQRTQQEDSAVYLCASSSRDFQETQYFGPGTRLLVL.

The CDR3 loop reads CSARDPGLGEQYF. CDR3 nucleotide sequence: TGCAGTGCTAGAGATCCGGGACTTGGAGAGCAGTACTTC. The V gene is TRBV20-1, the J gene TRBJ2-7; the D gene is possibly TRBD2 (6 bases). The length of the CDR3 is 13 residues. CDR1 and CDR2 (germline): DFQATT, SNEGSKA (reference sequence). V dropped 0 bases and J dropped 7 bases, with 13 bases sitting between them.

This clonotype appeared a few times. The chain links TRBV11-2 to TRBJ2-3; the D is unclear. V gave up 3 bases and J gave up 1 base, with 5 bases separating them. The CDR3 totals 13 residues. Germline loops: CDR1 SGHAT, CDR2 FQNNGV. The CDR3 here is CASSLAGTDTQYF. The CDR3 coding sequence is TGTGCCAGCAGCTTGGCCGGCACAGATACGCAGTATTTT.

The chain combines TRBV7-2 with TRBJ1-2, with no clear D. The CDR3 contains 14 residues. V shed 5 bases and J shed 4 bases, with 14 bases lying between them. The germline V gene has CDR1 SGHTA and CDR2 FQGNSA. The CDR3, as DNA: TGTGCCAGCAGCCCCTCGGGGAACGGCTATGGCTACACCTTC. Protein: CASSPSGNGYGYTF.

This clonotype was seen only a few times. The V call is TRBV6-2 or TRBV6-3, the J call TRBJ1-2, with 8 bases aligning to TRBD1. The CDR3 contains 15 residues. Germline V gene sequence: CDR1 MNHEY, CDR2 SVGEGT. Trimming at V came to 6 bases and at J to 3 bases, leaving 9 bases not matched to a gene. CDR3 nucleotides: TGTGCCAGCAGGCCCCAGGGGGCCCTTTACTATGGCTACACCTTC. Translated, it gives CASRPQGALYYGYTF.

This clonotype was seen only a few times. The CDR3 DNA is TGCGCCAGCAGCCCGGTCGTGTTGAACACCGGGGAGCTGTTTTTT. This translates into CASSPVVLNTGELFF. The V gene is TRBV5-1, the J gene TRBJ2-2; no firm D call. The CDR3 has 15 amino acids. Germline V gives CDR1 SGHRS, CDR2 YFSETQ. V lost 4 bases, J lost 1 base, and 11 bases lay in between.

This clonotype was counted a few times. The chain is built from TRBV20-1 and TRBJ2-7; D ambiguous. Germline CDR1 and CDR2: DFQATT and SNEGSKA (reference sequence). The V gene lost 5 bases and the J gene lost 4 bases, with 18 bases spanning the gap. CDR3 length equals 14 residues. For the CDR3, the DNA is TGCAGTGCTCCCCGATCTGGGGTGAAATACGAGCAGTACTTC. Translation gives CSAPRSGVKYEQYF.

V is TRBV20-1 and J is TRBJ1-1; maybe TRBD1 (6 bases). The V gene's germline CDR1 is DFQATT and CDR2 SNEGSKA (reference sequence). V lost 5 bases and J 5 bases, leaving 18 bases between the germline ends. CDR3 length equals 14 residues. This CDR3 reads CSAPLGGLGTEAFF. DNA for the CDR3: TGCAGTGCTCCCCTGGGGGGCTTAGGGACTGAAGCTTTCTTT.